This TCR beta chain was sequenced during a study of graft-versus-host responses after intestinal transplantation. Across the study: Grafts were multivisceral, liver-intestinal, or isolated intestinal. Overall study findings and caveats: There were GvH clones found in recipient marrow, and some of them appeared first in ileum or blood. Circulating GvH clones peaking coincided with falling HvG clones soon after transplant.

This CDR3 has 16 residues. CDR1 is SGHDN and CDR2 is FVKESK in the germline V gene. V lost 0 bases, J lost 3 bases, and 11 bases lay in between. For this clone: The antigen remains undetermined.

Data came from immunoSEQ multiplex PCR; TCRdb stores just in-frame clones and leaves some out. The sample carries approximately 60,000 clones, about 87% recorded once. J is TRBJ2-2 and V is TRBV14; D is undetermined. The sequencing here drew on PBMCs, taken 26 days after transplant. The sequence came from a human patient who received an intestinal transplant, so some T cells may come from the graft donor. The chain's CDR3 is CASSQDLADYTGELFF. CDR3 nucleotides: TGTGCCAGCAGCCAAGATCTGGCTGACTACACCGGGGAGCTGTTTTTT.